What follows describes a single T cell receptor beta chain. This sample is part of a study of blood T cell repertoires in COVID-19. Overall study context: The study drew acute and convalescent COVID-19 samples from the United States, Italy and Spain.

The assay was immunoSEQ multiplex PCR, and TCRdb's table has in-frame clones only and misses some. The sample carries around 250,000 clones, over 65% recorded once. Sequencing was carried out using peripheral blood. The TCR sequence derives from a man in his sixties who had recovered from COVID-19.

The CDR3 protein is CASSESSDRNTIYF. As DNA, the CDR3 is TGTGCCAGCAGTGAATCGTCGGACAGAAACACCATATATTTT. V and J are TRBV25-1 and TRBJ1-3; tentative D call: TRBD1 (5 bases). Germline CDR1 MGHDK, CDR2 SYGVNS. This CDR3 is 14 amino acids long. Trimming shortened V by 1 base and J by 5 bases, and 9 bases separated the two germline ends.